This TCR beta chain originates from a study of CDR3 diversity in severe acne. CDR1 SQVTM and CDR2 ANQGSEA come from the germline V gene. V shed 7 bases and J 7 bases; nucleotides not matched to a gene: 6. The CDR3 runs 12 residues. From the PCR reads, TCRdb called clonotypes with MiXCR, one entry per CDR3 protein. This sample carries about 93,000 distinct CDR3 sequences, roughly 52% of them seen once, and the ten largest clones take about 9.5%. Sequencing was done on a sample of blood. This TCR was sampled from a male donor in good health, serving as a control. V is TRBV29-1 and J is TRBJ2-1; TRBD2 matches 8 bases. The CDR3 bases are TGCAGCGCCGGGGGGGCAATAAATGAGCAGTTCTTC. Protein: CSAGGAINEQFF.